Sequencing of this T cell receptor (beta chain) was carried out in a study of shared clonotypes between healthy human individuals. Repertoires were generated with immunoSEQ multiplex PCR, while TCRdb's copy carries only in-frame clones and drops some. The sample yields about 680,000 clones, about three quarters seen once. The sequence was obtained from a woman aged 25 to 45 in good health. The sequenced material came from memory CD4+ T cells sorted from blood. Documented subset: CD45RA-negative fraction.

This CDR3 reads CASSPPVREGQVGELFF. CDR3 nucleotides: TGTGCCAGCTCACCACCGGTGAGGGAGGGCCAGGTTGGAGAGCTGTTTTTT. V and J are TRBV18 and TRBJ2-2, with 7 bases identical to TRBD2. This CDR3 has 17 amino acids. In germline, CDR1 is KGHSH, CDR2 LQKENI. J gave up 11 bases and V 0 bases, and 15 bases lay outside the gene matches.